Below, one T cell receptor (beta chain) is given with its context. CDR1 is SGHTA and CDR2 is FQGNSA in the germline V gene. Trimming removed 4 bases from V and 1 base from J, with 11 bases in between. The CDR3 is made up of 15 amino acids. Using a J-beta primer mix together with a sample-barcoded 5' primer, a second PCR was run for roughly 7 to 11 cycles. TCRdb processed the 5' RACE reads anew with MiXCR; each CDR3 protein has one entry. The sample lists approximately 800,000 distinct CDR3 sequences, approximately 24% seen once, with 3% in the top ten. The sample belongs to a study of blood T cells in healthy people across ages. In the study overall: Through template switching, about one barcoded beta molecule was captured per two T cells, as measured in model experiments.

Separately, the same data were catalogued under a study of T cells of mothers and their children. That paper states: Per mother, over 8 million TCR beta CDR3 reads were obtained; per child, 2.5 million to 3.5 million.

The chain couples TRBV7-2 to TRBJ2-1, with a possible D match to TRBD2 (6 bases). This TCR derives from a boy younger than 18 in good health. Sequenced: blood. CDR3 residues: CASSSRLESYNEQFF. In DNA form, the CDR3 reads TGTGCCAGCAGCTCCCGACTAGAATCCTACAATGAGCAGTTCTTC. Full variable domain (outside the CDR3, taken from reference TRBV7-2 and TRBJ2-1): GAGVSQSPSNKVTEKGKDVELRCDPISGHTALYWYRQSLGQGLEFLIYFQGNSAPDKSGLPSDRFSAERTGGSVSTLTIQRTQQEDSAVYLCASSSRLESYNEQFFGPGTRLTVL.